The clone carrying this T cell receptor beta chain was seen only a few times. The antigen remains undetermined. At the DNA level, this CDR3 is encoded by other sequences in the same sample as well. The sample comes from a study of beta chain features in type 1 diabetes. About the study: Researchers looked at 85 million to 110 million sorted cells across all samples.

Germline loops: CDR1 SGDLS, CDR2 YYNGEE. J gave up 3 bases and V 4 bases, and 4 bases lay outside the gene matches. The CDR3 runs 14 residues. All of the isolated RNA was reverse transcribed, so expressed TCRB transcripts were sequenced. Roughly 3.6 million reads on average were seen across naive, central memory and regulatory T cell samples. Profiling relied on immunoSEQ multiplex PCR, and the TCRdb table lists in-frame clones only, not all of them. Of roughly 180,000 clones in the sample, about 7.9% were seen once. Study outcomes and limitations: TCRB repertoires of naive, central memory and Treg cells appeared more similar among patients than among healthy donors. A possible short-template PCR bias applies equally to patients and controls. For Type 1 diabetes patients, all four CD4+ subsets carried TCRB CDR3s that were moderately but significantly shorter.

The chain has TRBV9 and TRBJ2-5; 9 bases fit TRBD1. Specimen: central memory CD4+ T cells from blood. This clonotype originated in a man younger than 35 with type 1 diabetes. DNA of the CDR3: TGTGCCAGCAGCTCAGGACAGGGGAAAGAGACCCAGTACTTC. Amino acids: CASSSGQGKETQYF.